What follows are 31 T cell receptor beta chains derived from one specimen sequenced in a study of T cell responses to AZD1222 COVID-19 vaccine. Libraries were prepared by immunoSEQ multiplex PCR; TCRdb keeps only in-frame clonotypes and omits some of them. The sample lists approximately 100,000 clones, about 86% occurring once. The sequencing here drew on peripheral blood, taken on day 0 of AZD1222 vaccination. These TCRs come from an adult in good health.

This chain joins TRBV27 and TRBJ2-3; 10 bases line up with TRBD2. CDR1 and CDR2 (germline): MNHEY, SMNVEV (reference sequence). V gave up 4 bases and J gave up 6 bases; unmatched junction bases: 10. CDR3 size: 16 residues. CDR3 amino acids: CASSSPFSSGSDTQYF. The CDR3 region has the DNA TGTGCCAGCAGTTCCCCGTTCTCTAGCGGGAGTGATACGCAGTATTTT.

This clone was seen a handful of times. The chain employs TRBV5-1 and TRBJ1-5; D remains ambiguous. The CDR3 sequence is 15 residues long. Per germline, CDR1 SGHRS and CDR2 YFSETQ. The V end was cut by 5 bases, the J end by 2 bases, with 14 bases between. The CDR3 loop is CASSRDPGGNQPQHF. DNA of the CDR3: TGCGCCAGCAGTAGGGATCCCGGGGGCAATCAGCCCCAGCATTTT.

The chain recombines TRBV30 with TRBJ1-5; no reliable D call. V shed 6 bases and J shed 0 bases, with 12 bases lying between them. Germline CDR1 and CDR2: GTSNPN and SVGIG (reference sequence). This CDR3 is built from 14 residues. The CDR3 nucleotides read TGTGCCTGTAATACGGGATATAGCAATCAGCCCCAGCATTTT. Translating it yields CACNTGYSNQPQHF.

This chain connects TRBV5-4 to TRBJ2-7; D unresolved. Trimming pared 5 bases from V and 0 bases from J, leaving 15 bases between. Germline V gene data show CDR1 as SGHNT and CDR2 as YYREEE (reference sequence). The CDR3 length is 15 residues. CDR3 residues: CASRAGNNDSYEQYF. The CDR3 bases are TGTGCCAGCAGAGCCGGAAACAATGACTCCTACGAGCAGTACTTC.

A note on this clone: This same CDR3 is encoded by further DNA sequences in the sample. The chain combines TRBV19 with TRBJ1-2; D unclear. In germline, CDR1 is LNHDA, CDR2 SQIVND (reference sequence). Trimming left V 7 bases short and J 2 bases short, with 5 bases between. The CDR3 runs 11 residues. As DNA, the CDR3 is TGTGCCAGTACGGCGAACTATGGCTACACCTTC. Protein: CASTANYGYTF.

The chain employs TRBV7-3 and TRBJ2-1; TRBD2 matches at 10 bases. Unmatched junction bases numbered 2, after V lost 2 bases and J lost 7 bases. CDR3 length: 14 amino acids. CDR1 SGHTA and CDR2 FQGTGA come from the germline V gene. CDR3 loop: CASSLLAGVNEQFF. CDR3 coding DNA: TGTGCCAGCAGCTTACTAGCGGGAGTAAATGAGCAGTTCTTC.

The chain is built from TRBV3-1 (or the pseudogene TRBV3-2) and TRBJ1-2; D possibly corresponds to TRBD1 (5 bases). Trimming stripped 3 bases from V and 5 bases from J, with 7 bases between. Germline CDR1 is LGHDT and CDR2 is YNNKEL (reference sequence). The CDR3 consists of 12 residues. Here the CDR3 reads CASSQGLYGYTF. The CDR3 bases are TGTGCCAGCAGCCAGGGACTTTATGGCTACACCTTC.

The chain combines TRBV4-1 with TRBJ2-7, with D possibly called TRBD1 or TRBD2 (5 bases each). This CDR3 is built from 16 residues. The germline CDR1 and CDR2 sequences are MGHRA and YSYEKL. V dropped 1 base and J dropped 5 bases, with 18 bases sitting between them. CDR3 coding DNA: TGCGCCAGCAGCCAAGGGTTGGGAAGGGGCGGGCACGAGCAGTACTTC. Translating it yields CASSQGLGRGGHEQYF.

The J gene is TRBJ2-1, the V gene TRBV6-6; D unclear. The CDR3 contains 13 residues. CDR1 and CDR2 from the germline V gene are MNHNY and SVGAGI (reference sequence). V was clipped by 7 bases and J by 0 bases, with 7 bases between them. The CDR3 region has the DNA TGTGCCAGCACCCAGAGCTCCTACAATGAGCAGTTCTTC. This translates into CASTQSSYNEQFF.

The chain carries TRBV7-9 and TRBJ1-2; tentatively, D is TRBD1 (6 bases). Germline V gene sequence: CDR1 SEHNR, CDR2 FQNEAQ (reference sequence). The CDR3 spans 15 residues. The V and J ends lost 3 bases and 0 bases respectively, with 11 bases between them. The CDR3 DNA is TGTGCCAGCAGCTTTGCAGGGGAAGCTAACTATGGCTACACCTTC. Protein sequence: CASSFAGEANYGYTF.

Written as DNA, the CDR3 is TGTGCCAGCAGGTCCAGGGCTAGCACGAATGAGCAGTTCTTC. Translating gives CASRSRASTNEQFF. The chain recombines TRBV7-8 with TRBJ2-1; D tentatively reads TRBD1 or TRBD2 (5 bases each). CDR3 length equals 14 residues. Germline CDR1 reads SGHVS; CDR2 reads FQNEAQ. Trimming took off 6 bases at V and 7 bases at J, with 16 bases between the two ends. The full variable domain, its missing parts supplied by reference TRBV7-8 and TRBJ2-1, is GAGVSQSPRYKVAKRGQDVALRCDPISGHVSLFWYQQALGQGPEFLTYFQNEAQLDKSGLPSDRFFAERPEGSVSTLKIQRTQQEDSAVYLCASRSRASTNEQFFGPGTRLTVL.

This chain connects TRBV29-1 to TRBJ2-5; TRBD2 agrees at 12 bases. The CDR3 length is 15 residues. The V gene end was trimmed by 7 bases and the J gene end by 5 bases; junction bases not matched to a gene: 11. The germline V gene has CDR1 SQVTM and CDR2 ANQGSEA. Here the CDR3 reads CSAPTGTSGWETQYF. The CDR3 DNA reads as TGCAGCGCTCCGACAGGGACTAGCGGGTGGGAGACCCAGTACTTC.

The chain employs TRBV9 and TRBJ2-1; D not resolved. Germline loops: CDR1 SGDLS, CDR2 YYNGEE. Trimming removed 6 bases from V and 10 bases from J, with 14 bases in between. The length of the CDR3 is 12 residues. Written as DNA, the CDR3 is TGTGCCAGCATTCTATCCGGCGAAGAGCAGTTCTTC. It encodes CASILSGEEQFF.

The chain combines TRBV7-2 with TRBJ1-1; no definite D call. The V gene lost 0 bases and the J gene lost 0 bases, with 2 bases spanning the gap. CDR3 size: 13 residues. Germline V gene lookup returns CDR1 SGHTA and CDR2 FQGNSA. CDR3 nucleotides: TGTGCCAGCAGCTTAGCAATGAACACTGAAGCTTTCTTT. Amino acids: CASSLAMNTEAFF.

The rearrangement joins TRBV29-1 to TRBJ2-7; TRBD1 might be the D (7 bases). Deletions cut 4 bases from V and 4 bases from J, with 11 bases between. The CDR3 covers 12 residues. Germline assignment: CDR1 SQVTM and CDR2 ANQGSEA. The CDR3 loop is CSVVEGAYEQYF. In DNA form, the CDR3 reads TGCAGCGTTGTGGAGGGGGCGTACGAGCAGTACTTC.

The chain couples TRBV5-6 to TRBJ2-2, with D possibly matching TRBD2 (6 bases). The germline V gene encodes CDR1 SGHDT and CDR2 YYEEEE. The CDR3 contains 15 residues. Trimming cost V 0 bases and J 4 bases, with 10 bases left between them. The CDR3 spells CASSLGQGGTGELFF. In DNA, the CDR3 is TGTGCCAGCAGCTTGGGGCAGGGAGGCACCGGGGAGCTGTTTTTT.

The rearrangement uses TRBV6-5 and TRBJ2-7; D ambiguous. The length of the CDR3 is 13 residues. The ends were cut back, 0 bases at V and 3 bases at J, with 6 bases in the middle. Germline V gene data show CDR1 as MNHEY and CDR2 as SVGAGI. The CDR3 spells CASSYSPVYEQYF. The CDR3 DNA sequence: TGTGCCAGCAGTTACTCGCCGGTCTACGAGCAGTACTTC.

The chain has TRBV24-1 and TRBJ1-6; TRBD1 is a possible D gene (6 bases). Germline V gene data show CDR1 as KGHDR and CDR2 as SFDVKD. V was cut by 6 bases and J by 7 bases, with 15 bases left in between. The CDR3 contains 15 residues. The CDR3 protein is CATSPMDSFNSPLHF. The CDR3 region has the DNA TGTGCCACCAGTCCAATGGACAGCTTCAATTCACCCCTCCACTTT.

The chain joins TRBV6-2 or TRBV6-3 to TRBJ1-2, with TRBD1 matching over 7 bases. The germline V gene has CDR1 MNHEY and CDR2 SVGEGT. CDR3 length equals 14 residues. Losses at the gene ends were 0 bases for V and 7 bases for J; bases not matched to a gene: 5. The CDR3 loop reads CASSYSGTVRGYTF. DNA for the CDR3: TGTGCCAGCAGTTACTCTGGGACAGTGCGTGGCTACACCTTC.

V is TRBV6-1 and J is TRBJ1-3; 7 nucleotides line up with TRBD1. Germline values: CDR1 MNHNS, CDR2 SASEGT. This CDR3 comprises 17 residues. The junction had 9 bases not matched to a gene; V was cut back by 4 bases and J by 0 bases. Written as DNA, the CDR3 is TGTGCCAGCAGTGCCTTACAGGGGACCAACTCTGGAAACACCATATATTTT. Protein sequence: CASSALQGTNSGNTIYF.

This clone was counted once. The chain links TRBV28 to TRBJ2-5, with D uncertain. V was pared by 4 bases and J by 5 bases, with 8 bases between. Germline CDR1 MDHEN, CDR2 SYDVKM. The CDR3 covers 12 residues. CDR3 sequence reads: CASSSSRETQYF. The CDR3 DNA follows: TGTGCCAGCAGTTCCAGCCGGGAGACCCAGTACTTC.

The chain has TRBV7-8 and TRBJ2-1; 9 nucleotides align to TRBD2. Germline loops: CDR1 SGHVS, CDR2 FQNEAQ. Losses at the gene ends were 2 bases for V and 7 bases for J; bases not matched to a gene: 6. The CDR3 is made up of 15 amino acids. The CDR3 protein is CASSLSSGRLNEQFF. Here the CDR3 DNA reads TGTGCCAGCAGCTTATCCAGCGGGAGGCTGAATGAGCAGTTCTTC.

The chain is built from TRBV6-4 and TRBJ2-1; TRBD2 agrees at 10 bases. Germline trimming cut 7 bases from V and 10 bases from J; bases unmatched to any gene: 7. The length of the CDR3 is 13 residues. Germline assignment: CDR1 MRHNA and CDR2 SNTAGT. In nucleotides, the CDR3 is TGTGCCAGCAAAGGGCAGCGGGAGGGCGAGCAGTTCTTC. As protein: CASKGQREGEQFF.

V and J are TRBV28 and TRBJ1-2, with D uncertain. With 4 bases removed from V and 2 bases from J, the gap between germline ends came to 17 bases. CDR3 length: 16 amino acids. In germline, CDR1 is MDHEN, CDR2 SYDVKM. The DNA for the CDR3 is TGTGCCAGCAGTTCCTCTGCGCAGCCGAGAAACTATGGCTACACCTTC. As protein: CASSSSAQPRNYGYTF.

CDR3 DNA sequence: TGTGCCAGCAGCGGAGGGCTAGCCAACATAGAGACCCAGTACTTC. It codes for CASSGGLANIETQYF. The chain uses TRBV14 and TRBJ2-5; tentative D call: TRBD2 (6 bases). The CDR3 sequence is 15 residues long. The ends were cut back, 5 bases at V and 4 bases at J, with 17 bases in the middle. Germline V gene lookup returns CDR1 SGHDN and CDR2 FVKESK.

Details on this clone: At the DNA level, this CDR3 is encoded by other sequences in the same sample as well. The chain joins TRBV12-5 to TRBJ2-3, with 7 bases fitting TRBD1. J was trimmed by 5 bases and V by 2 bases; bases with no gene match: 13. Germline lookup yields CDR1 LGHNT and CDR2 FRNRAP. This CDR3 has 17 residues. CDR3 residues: CASGLIGQAGSLDTQYF. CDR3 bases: TGTGCTAGTGGTTTGATTGGACAGGCGGGCTCTTTAGATACGCAGTATTTT.

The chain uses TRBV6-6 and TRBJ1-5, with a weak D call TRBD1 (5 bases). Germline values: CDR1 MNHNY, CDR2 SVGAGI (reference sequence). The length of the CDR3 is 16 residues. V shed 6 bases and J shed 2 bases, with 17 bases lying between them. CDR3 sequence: CASRWEGVSGNQPQHF. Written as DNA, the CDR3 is TGTGCCAGCAGATGGGAAGGGGTTTCGGGCAATCAGCCCCAGCATTTT.

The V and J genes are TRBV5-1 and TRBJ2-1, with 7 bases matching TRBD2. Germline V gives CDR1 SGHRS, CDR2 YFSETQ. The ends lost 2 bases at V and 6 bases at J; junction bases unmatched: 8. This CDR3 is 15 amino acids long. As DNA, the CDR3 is TGCGCCAGCAGCTTAGCGGGAACCCGTCTCAATGAGCAGTTCTTC. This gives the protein CASSLAGTRLNEQFF.

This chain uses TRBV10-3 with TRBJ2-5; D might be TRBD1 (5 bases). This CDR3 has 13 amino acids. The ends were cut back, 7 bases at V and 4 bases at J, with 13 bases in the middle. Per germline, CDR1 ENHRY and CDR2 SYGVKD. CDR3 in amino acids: CAITRREGETQYF. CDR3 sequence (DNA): TGTGCCATCACCCGCAGGGAAGGAGAGACCCAGTACTTC.

CDR3 coding DNA: TGTGCCAGCAGCCCGGGCCAGGGCCCAAATTCACCCCTCCACTTT. Residues: CASSPGQGPNSPLHF. V gene TRBV5-4 combines with J gene TRBJ1-6, with D maybe TRBD1 (5 bases). Germline V gives CDR1 SGHNT, CDR2 YYREEE (reference sequence). The CDR3 covers 15 residues. With 4 bases removed from V and 7 bases from J, the gap between germline ends came to 15 bases.

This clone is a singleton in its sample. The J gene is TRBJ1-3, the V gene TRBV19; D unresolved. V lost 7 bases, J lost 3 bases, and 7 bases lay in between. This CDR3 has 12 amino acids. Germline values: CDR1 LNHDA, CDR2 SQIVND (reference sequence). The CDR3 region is CASIYYGNTIYF. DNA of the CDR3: TGTGCCAGTATTTACTATGGAAACACCATATATTTT.